Sequencing of this T cell receptor beta chain was carried out in a study of T cell changes during pregnancy in multiple sclerosis. Generated by immunoSEQ multiplex PCR, the TCRdb table keeps only in-frame clones and is missing some. The table shows around 59,000 clones, with roughly 90% occurring only once. The CDR3 contains 14 residues. With 4 bases removed from V and 2 bases from J, the gap between germline ends came to 11 bases. The germline gives CDR1 SGHRS, CDR2 YFSETQ. This specimen was peripheral blood, taken in the third trimester of pregnancy. The rearrangement links TRBV5-1 to TRBJ2-3; a weak D match, TRBD2 (6 bases). The source of this sequence is a female donor in good health, enrolled as a control in a pregnancy study. CDR3 sequence (DNA): TGCGCCAGCAGCGTAGCGGCCAACACAGATACGCAGTATTTT. Translating it yields CASSVAANTDTQYF.